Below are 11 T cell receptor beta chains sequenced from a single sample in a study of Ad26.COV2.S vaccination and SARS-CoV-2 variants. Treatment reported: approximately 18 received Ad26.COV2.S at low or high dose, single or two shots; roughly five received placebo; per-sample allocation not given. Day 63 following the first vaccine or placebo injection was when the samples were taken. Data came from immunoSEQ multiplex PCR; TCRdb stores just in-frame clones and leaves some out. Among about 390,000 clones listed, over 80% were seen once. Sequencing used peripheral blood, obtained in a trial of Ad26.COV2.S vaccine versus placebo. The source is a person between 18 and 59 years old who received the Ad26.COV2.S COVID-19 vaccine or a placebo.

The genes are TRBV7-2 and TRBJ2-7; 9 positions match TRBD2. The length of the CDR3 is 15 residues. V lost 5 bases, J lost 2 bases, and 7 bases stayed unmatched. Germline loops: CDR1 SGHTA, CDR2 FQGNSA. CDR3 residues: CASSPSSGGTYEQYF. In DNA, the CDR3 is TGTGCCAGCAGCCCCTCGAGCGGGGGGACCTACGAGCAGTACTTC.

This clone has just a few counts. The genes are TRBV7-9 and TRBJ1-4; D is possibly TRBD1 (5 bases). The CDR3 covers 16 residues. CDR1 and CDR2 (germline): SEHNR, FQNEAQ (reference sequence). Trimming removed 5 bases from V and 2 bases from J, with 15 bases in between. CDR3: CASSPGWGRTNEKLFF. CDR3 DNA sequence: TGTGCCAGCAGCCCAGGGTGGGGTCGCACTAATGAAAAACTGTTTTTT.

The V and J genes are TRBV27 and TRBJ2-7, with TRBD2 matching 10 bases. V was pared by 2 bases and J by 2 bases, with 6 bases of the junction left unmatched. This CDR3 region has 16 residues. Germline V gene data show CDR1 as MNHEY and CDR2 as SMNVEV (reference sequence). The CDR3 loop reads CASSLRASGGTYEQYF. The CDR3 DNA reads TGTGCCAGCAGTTTACGGGCTAGCGGGGGCACCTACGAGCAGTACTTC.

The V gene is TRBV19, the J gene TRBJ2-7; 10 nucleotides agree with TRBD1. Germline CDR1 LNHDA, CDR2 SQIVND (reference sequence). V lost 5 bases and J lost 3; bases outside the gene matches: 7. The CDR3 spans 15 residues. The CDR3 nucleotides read TGTGCCAGTAGTGCGCCGGGACAGGGGCTCTACGAGCAGTACTTC. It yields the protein CASSAPGQGLYEQYF.

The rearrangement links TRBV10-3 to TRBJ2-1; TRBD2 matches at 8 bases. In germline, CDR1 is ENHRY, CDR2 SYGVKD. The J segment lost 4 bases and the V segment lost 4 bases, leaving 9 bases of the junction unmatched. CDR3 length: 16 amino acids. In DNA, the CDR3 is TGTGCCATCAGTGGGGACGGGGGGGCCGTTTACAATGAGCAGTTCTTC. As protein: CAISGDGGAVYNEQFF.

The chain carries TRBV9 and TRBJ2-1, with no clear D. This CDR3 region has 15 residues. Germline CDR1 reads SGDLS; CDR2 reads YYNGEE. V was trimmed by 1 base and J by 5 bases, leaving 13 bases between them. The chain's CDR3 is CASSVIGNSNNEQFF. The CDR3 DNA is TGTGCCAGCAGCGTAATTGGGAACTCAAACAATGAGCAGTTCTTC.

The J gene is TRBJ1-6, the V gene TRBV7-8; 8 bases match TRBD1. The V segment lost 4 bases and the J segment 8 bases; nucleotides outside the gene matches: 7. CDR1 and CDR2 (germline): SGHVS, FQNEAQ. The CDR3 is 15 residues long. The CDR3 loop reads CASSYNRQGYSPLHF. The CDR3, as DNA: TGTGCCAGCAGCTACAATCGACAGGGGTATTCACCCCTCCACTTT.

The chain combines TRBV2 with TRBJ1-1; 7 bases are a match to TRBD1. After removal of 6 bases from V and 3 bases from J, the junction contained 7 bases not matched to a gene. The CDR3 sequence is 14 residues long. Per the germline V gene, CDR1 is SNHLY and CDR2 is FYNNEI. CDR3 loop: CASRLRDRHTEAFF. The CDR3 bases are TGTGCCAGCAGGTTAAGGGACAGACACACTGAAGCTTTCTTT. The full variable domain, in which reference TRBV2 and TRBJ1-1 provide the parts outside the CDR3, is EPEVTQTPSHQVTQMGQEVILRCVPISNHLYFYWYRQILGQKVEFLVSFYNNEISEKSEIFDDQFSVERPDGSNFTLKIRSTKLEDSAMYFCASRLRDRHTEAFFGQGTRLTVV.

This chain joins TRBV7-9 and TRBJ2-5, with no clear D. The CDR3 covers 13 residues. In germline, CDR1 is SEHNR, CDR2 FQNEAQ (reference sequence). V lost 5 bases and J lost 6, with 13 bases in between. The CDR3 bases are TGTGCCAGCAGCCCCCCTATTAATAAGACCCAGTACTTC. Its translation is CASSPPINKTQYF.

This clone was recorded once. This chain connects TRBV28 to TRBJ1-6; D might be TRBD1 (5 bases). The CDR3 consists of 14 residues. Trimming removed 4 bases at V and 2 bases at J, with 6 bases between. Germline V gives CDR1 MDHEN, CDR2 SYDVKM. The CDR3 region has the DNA TGTGCCAGCAGTTCCAGGGCCTATAATTCACCCCTCCACTTT. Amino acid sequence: CASSSRAYNSPLHF.

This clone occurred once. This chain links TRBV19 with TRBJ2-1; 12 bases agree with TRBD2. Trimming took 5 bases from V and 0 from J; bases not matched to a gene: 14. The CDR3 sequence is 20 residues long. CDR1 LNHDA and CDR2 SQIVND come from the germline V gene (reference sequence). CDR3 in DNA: TGTGCCAGTAGTCCAAGACTAGCGGGGGCCACTTCTAGCTCCTACAATGAGCAGTTCTTC. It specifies CASSPRLAGATSSSYNEQFF.